This T cell receptor beta chain was identified in a study of shared clonotypes between healthy human individuals. Deletions cut 0 bases from V and 4 bases from J, with 11 bases between. Germline V lookup: CDR1 SGHTS, CDR2 YDEGEE. This CDR3 has 14 residues. Several immunoSEQ 96-well plates shared each subset's DNA, each plate a replicate. Methods used by the authors: Filtering differed because ImmunoSEQ produced junction-only sequences that carried no quality scores. TCRdb's copy holds only in-frame clones and misses some; the assay was immunoSEQ multiplex PCR. V and J calls and clone size are those listed in that table; D and trimming were worked out from the DNA. The sample shows 2 million to 3 million clones, 93% of them seen only once.

The sample comprised naive CD4+ T cells from PBMCs. Subset indicated: CD45RA+ positively selected. The chain joins TRBV5-8 to TRBJ2-7; D could derive from TRBD1 or TRBD2 (5 bases each). The source is a young man in good health. Some clones in this sample may be carry-over from other donors' samples. DNA of the CDR3: TGTGCCAGCAGCTTGGAGGGGACCCGTTACGAGCAGTACTTC. Translated: CASSLEGTRYEQYF.